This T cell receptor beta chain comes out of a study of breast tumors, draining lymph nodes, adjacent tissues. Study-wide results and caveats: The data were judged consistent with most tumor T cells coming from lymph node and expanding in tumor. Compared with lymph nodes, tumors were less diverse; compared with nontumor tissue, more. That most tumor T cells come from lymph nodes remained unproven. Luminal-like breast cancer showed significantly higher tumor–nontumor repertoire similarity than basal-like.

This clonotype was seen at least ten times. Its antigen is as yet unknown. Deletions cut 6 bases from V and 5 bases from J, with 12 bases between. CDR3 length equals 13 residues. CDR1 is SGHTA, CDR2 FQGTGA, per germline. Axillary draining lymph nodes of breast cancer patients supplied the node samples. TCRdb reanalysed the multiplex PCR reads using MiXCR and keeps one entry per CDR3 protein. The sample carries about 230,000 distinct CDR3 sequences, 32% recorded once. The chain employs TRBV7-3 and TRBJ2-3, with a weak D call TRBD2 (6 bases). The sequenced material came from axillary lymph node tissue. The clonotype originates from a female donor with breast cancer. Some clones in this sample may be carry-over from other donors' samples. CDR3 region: CASRLASQDTQYF. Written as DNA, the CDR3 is TGTGCCAGCAGACTAGCTTCCCAAGATACGCAGTATTTT.